These 3 T cell receptor beta chains originate from one sample sequenced in a study of shared clonotypes between healthy human individuals. Terminally differentiated effector memory CD45RA+ cells were excluded by CCR7 positive selection of CD45RO-negative cells. The method was immunoSEQ multiplex PCR; TCRdb's version includes in-frame clones alone and lacks a portion of them. Of millions of clones listed, over 85% are singletons. The sample taken for sequencing was naive CD8+ T cells sorted from blood. The receptors here all came from a man aged 18 to 30 in good health.

The table lists this clone with a count of one. The chain joins TRBV7-9 to TRBJ2-6; D remains ambiguous. This CDR3 spans 17 amino acids. Germline loops: CDR1 SEHNR, CDR2 FQNEAQ (reference sequence). V gave up 5 bases and J gave up 2 bases, with 16 bases separating them. The DNA of the CDR3 is TGTGCCAGCAGCCCCCAGCCGGGTATCGCTGGGGCCAACGTCCTGACTTTC. Translating it yields CASSPQPGIAGANVLTF. The full variable domain, completed using reference TRBV7-9 and TRBJ2-6, is DTGVSQNPRHKITKRGQNVTFRCDPISEHNRLYWYRQTLGQGPEFLTYFQNEAQLEKSRLLSDRFSAERPKGSFSTLEIQRTEQGDSAMYLCASSPQPGIAGANVLTFGAGSRLTVL.

This chain connects TRBV27 to TRBJ2-5; 7 nucleotides match TRBD1. This CDR3 spans 15 amino acids. The J segment lost 3 bases and the V segment lost 6 bases, leaving 10 bases of the junction unmatched. The germline CDR1 and CDR2 sequences are MNHEY and SMNVEV (reference sequence). Written as DNA, the CDR3 is TGTGCCAGCAGCCCCGGGACAGACAAGAAAGAGACCCAGTACTTC. Translation: CASSPGTDKKETQYF.

The rearrangement links TRBV16 to TRBJ1-2, with 9 bases identical to TRBD1. The V gene's germline CDR1 is KGHSY and CDR2 FQNENV. The CDR3 is 16 amino acids. V shed 3 bases and J 3 bases; nucleotides not matched to a gene: 8. As DNA, the CDR3 is TGTGCCAGCAGCCACCCCCCCCGGGACAGGGACTATGGCTACACCTTC. Translated: CASSHPPRDRDYGYTF.